This is a list of T cell receptor beta chains from one sample in a study of T cells expressing NK-cell markers. TCRdb processed the 5' RACE reads again and assigns one entry to each CDR3 protein, with no DNA. In all, the sample yields a few hundred thousand distinct CDR3 sequences. Sequenced input: blood T cells: a sorted CD56 or NKG2C T cell subset, CD4+ or CD8+ T cells, or bulk PBMC T cells (not recorded which). The receptors shown here come from a man aged 18 to 69 in good health. The CDR3 runs from the conserved cysteine through the conserved F or W. The order of the fields is V gene, J gene, CDR3 protein.

TRBV11-2	TRBJ2-3	CASSLRHGAAVSDTQYF
TRBV7-9	TRBJ2-2	CASSSYSGFAGELFF
TRBV7-3	TRBJ2-5	CASSPTPLQQETQYF
TRBV24-1	TRBJ1-2	CATSDSRTGSWNGYTF
TRBV9	TRBJ1-3	CASSEMPVQGAGNTIYF
TRBV6-2/TRBV6-3	TRBJ2-1	CASSLRLAGGQRDEQFF
TRBV28	TRBJ1-1	CASSPEGTGGTEAFF
TRBV6-1	TRBJ2-7	CASSNSPFRQTTYEQYF
TRBV3-1	TRBJ2-5	CASSQDSVGGPRETQYF
TRBV11-2	TRBJ1-5	CASSIGGQGYQPQHF
TRBV12-3/TRBV12-4	TRBJ2-7	CASSRTGPYEQYF
TRBV5-1	TRBJ1-6	CASRQRQTNSPLHF
TRBV6-1	TRBJ1-2	CASSKSRRQGYGYTF
TRBV10-3	TRBJ2-1	CATRLAGGLGVSYNEQFF
TRBV2	TRBJ2-5	CASTPLRETQYF
TRBV6-1	TRBJ1-1	CASRGQGPYTEAFF
TRBV5-1	TRBJ2-1	CASSLGQGGAEQFF
TRBV5-6	TRBJ2-7	CASSPIDREQYF
TRBV11-2	TRBJ2-7	CASSLEGRERANEQYF
TRBV11-1	TRBJ2-5	CASSSLVGTVTQETQYF